This T cell receptor beta chain comes out of a study of response to subunit inactivated influenza vaccine (dated by TCRdb to the late 2010s). In terms of the full investigation: Deep quantitative profiling of the T cell receptor repertoire was used in the study to follow responses to a trivalent subunit inactivated influenza vaccine. Study-level results and caveats: The authors proposed that each seasonal influenza vaccination may bring in only a limited number of new T cells.

Ends trimmed: V by 5 bases, J by 9 bases; bases unmatched to a gene: 19. Taken from the germline V gene, the CDR1 and CDR2 loops are SGHTA and FQGTGA. Counted from cysteine to phenylalanine, this CDR3 has 17 amino acids. CDR3 DNA is the only sequence kept; it has 51 bases, read in frame from the first base. With respect to this clonotype: The antigen it recognizes is unknown. No clone much larger than this one lies a single base away; base qualities are absent.

Library preparation used RT-PCR. The sequencing machine was an Illumina HiSeq 2500. TCRdb took the public reads, trimmed them with fastp at Q25, ran MiXCR for clone calling and kept in-frame beta chains. Each entry is one CDR3 protein sequence, shown with its most common DNA and genes. This sample is represented by 450,000 to 600,000 distinct CDR3 sequences; about 7.2% of them were singletons. Jointly, the top ten make up about an eighth of the sample. Sequenced here: PBMCs from blood, sampled 23 months after vaccination. The clonotype comes from a man aged 45 to 70 who received an inactivated influenza vaccine. Donor details come from another sample of the same person, matched by shared clones. The sequence is built from TRBV7-3 and TRBJ2-1, with 7 middle bases fitting TRBD2. The nucleotide sequence is given as TGTGCCAGCAGCGGGGTAAGGACTAGGCGGCAGTTCGGTGAGCAGTTCTTC. This yields the protein CASSGVRTRRQFGEQFF.